This TCR beta chain was captured by sequencing in a study of shared clonotypes between healthy human individuals. Sequencing used immunoSEQ multiplex PCR; TCRdb keeps in-frame clones, though not all of them. The data show roughly 1,500,000 clones, with under 99% seen just once and approximately 0.45% held by the top ten. V gave up 5 bases and J gave up 5 bases, with 12 bases separating them. This CDR3 is 13 amino acids long. The V gene's germline CDR1 is SGHTA and CDR2 FQGTGA. The receptor comes from a man aged 25 to 40 in good health. Sequencing was done on a sample of naive CD4+ T cells sorted from blood. Sample subset: CD45RA+ positively selected. V and J are TRBV7-3 and TRBJ2-5; D not certain. The CDR3 reads CASSNGARETQYF. CDR3 coding DNA: TGTGCCAGCAGCAACGGAGCTCGGGAGACCCAGTACTTC.